These T cell receptor beta chains were read from a single sample in a study of cytomegalovirus exposure and HLA in healthy donors. Some clones are missing from TCRdb's copy, which holds only in-frame ones; the method was immunoSEQ multiplex PCR. The table shows about 57,000 clones, with 70% to 90% occurring only once. Material for sequencing was PBMCs. The receptors derive from a male donor in good health and CMV-seronegative. Both conserved end residues are part of each CDR3. D genes are given only for firm matches. Rows may omit the clone size; those that give it use once, few, many or a size class.

v_gene: TRBV12-5
abundance: -
j_gene: TRBJ2-3
d_gene: -
CDR3nt: TGTGCTAGTGGTACTGGGGGGGGCGGCACAGATACGCAGTATTTT
CDR3aa: CASGTGGGGTDTQYF

v_gene: TRBV5-6
abundance: -
j_gene: TRBJ2-3
d_gene: -
CDR3nt: TGTGCCAGCAGCTTCGTCAGAAGCACAGATACGCAGTATTTT
CDR3aa: CASSFVRSTDTQYF

v_gene: TRBV19
abundance: few
j_gene: TRBJ2-1
d_gene: TRBD2
CDR3nt: TGTGCCAGTAGTATACCCTCTAGCGGGGGCTCCTACAATGAGCAGTTCTTC
CDR3aa: CASSIPSSGGSYNEQFF

v_gene: TRBV5-1
abundance: -
j_gene: TRBJ2-5
d_gene: -
CDR3nt: TGCGCCAGCAGCCTGGGCCTCCCCCGCGGTGAGACCCAGTACTTC
CDR3aa: CASSLGLPRGETQYF

v_gene: TRBV7-9
abundance: -
j_gene: TRBJ1-4
d_gene: -
CDR3nt: TGTGCCAGCAGCAAAAATGGGCAGGCTAATGAAAAACTGTTTTTT
CDR3aa: CASSKNGQANEKLFF

v_gene: TRBV6-5
abundance: -
j_gene: TRBJ2-7
d_gene: TRBD1
CDR3nt: TGTGCCAGCAGTAAGGGACAGTCCTACGAGCAGTACTTC
CDR3aa: CASSKGQSYEQYF

v_gene: TRBV7-3
abundance: -
j_gene: TRBJ2-2
d_gene: -
CDR3nt: TGTGCCAGCAAGCCCCAGGGGACGGCGAACACCGGGGAGCTGTTTTTT
CDR3aa: CASKPQGTANTGELFF

v_gene: TRBV7-8
abundance: -
j_gene: TRBJ2-5
d_gene: -
CDR3nt: TGTGCCAGCAGCTTAGCAAGCCCTCCGGAGACCCAGTACTTC
CDR3aa: CASSLASPPETQYF

v_gene: TRBV4-2
abundance: -
j_gene: TRBJ2-7
d_gene: TRBD1
CDR3nt: TGTGCCAGCAGCCAGCAGGGACAGTCTAAATACGAGCAGTACTTC
CDR3aa: CASSQQGQSKYEQYF

v_gene: TRBV28
abundance: -
j_gene: TRBJ2-2
d_gene: -
CDR3nt: TGTGCCAGCAGTCCCCCCAGACAGGCGCGGGGGGAGCTGTTTTTT
CDR3aa: CASSPPRQARGELFF

v_gene: TRBV30
abundance: -
j_gene: TRBJ1-3
d_gene: TRBD1
CDR3nt: TGTGCCTGGCGACTGGGACAGTCCTCTGGAAACACCATATATTTT
CDR3aa: CAWRLGQSSGNTIYF

v_gene: TRBV5-4
abundance: -
j_gene: TRBJ2-3
d_gene: TRBD2
CDR3nt: TGTGCCAGCAGCCCCGGGACTAGCGGGCGACGCACAGATACGCAGTATTTT
CDR3aa: CASSPGTSGRRTDTQYF

v_gene: TRBV9
abundance: -
j_gene: TRBJ2-7
d_gene: -
CDR3nt: TGTGCCAGCAGCGTAGAGGGGGAAGGGTACGAGCAGTACTTC
CDR3aa: CASSVEGEGYEQYF

v_gene: TRBV7-2
abundance: -
j_gene: TRBJ1-4
d_gene: TRBD1
CDR3nt: TGTGCCAGCAGCGCAACCGGGACAGGGGATGAAAAACTGTTTTTT
CDR3aa: CASSATGTGDEKLFF

v_gene: TRBV7-9
abundance: -
j_gene: TRBJ1-1
d_gene: -
CDR3nt: TGTGCCAGCAGCTTCAGGGAAACTGAAGCTTTCTTT
CDR3aa: CASSFRETEAFF

v_gene: TRBV6-5
abundance: -
j_gene: TRBJ1-4
d_gene: -
CDR3nt: TGTGCCAGCAGTTATGGCAGGGGTAGGGAAAAACTGTTTTTT
CDR3aa: CASSYGRGREKLFF

v_gene: TRBV19
abundance: -
j_gene: TRBJ1-1
d_gene: -
CDR3nt: TGTGCCAGTAGTGTCACGGTCGTGACTGAAGCTTTCTTT
CDR3aa: CASSVTVVTEAFF

v_gene: TRBV5-1
abundance: -
j_gene: TRBJ2-1
d_gene: TRBD1
CDR3nt: TGCGCCAGCAGCTTGGGCAAGAACAGGGGAAAGAACAATGAGCAGTTCTTC
CDR3aa: CASSLGKNRGKNNEQFF

v_gene: TRBV10-1
abundance: once
j_gene: TRBJ2-2
d_gene: TRBD2
CDR3nt: TGCGCCAGCAGTGAGTCCGTGAGCGGGAGACGCACCGGGGAGCTGTTTTTT
CDR3aa: CASSESVSGRRTGELFF

v_gene: TRBV19
abundance: -
j_gene: TRBJ1-1
d_gene: -
CDR3nt: TGTGCCAGTAGTGTCCGCCGGGACACGAACACTGAAGCTTTCTTT
CDR3aa: CASSVRRDTNTEAFF

v_gene: TRBV5-6
abundance: -
j_gene: TRBJ1-3
d_gene: -
CDR3nt: TGTGCCAGCAGCTTGGAGGACAGAGGTCTTGGAAACACCATATATTTT
CDR3aa: CASSLEDRGLGNTIYF

v_gene: TRBV7-9
abundance: -
j_gene: TRBJ1-2
d_gene: TRBD1
CDR3nt: TGCGCCACCCTACGGTCCGGACAGGGACCTAATAATGGCTACACCTTC
CDR3aa: CATLRSGQGPNNGYTF

v_gene: TRBV7-9
abundance: -
j_gene: TRBJ1-1
d_gene: -
CDR3nt: TGTGCCAGCAGCCTAACAGGGAGGGACACTGAAGCTTTCTTT
CDR3aa: CASSLTGRDTEAFF

v_gene: TRBV6-5
abundance: few
j_gene: TRBJ1-3
d_gene: TRBD1
CDR3nt: TGTGCCAGCAGCCCAGGGGGCTCTGGAAACACCATATATTTT
CDR3aa: CASSPGGSGNTIYF

v_gene: TRBV5-1
abundance: -
j_gene: TRBJ2-1
d_gene: TRBD2
CDR3nt: TGCGCCAGCAGCTTAACTCTTAGCGGGTCTTCCTACAATGAGCAGTTCTTC
CDR3aa: CASSLTLSGSSYNEQFF

v_gene: TRBV4-3
abundance: -
j_gene: TRBJ1-2
d_gene: -
CDR3nt: TGCGCCAGCAGCCAACTCGCCGGGCAGGGCGTGTTGCCTAACTATGGCTACACCTTC
CDR3aa: CASSQLAGQGVLPNYGYTF

v_gene: TRBV11-3
abundance: -
j_gene: TRBJ2-3
d_gene: -
CDR3nt: TGTGCCAGCAGCTTAGGCGAAATCACAGATACGCAGTATTTT
CDR3aa: CASSLGEITDTQYF

v_gene: TRBV2
abundance: -
j_gene: TRBJ2-7
d_gene: TRBD1
CDR3nt: TGTGCCAGCACCCCTCTGGGGACAGGGACCTACGAGCAGTACTTC
CDR3aa: CASTPLGTGTYEQYF

v_gene: TRBV18
abundance: few
j_gene: TRBJ2-1
d_gene: TRBD2
CDR3nt: TGTGCCAGCTCACTAAAACCGGGACTAGCGGGGAACAATGAGCAGTTCTTC
CDR3aa: CASSLKPGLAGNNEQFF

v_gene: TRBV7-2
abundance: -
j_gene: TRBJ1-6
d_gene: -
CDR3nt: TGTGCCAGCAGCCCCGCAGTCGCTTCACCCCTCCACTTT
CDR3aa: CASSPAVASPLHF

v_gene: TRBV30
abundance: -
j_gene: TRBJ2-7
d_gene: -
CDR3nt: TGTGCCTGGAGTTTGACGGGACTCTCCTACGAGCAGTACTTC
CDR3aa: CAWSLTGLSYEQYF

v_gene: TRBV6-1
abundance: once
j_gene: TRBJ2-2
d_gene: -
CDR3nt: TGTGCCAGCTTCCCAGGGTCCGGGGAGCTGTTTTTT
CDR3aa: CASFPGSGELFF

v_gene: TRBV7-2
abundance: -
j_gene: TRBJ1-2
d_gene: -
CDR3nt: TGTGCCAGCAGTCCTATGCGGTCCTATGGCTACACCTTC
CDR3aa: CASSPMRSYGYTF

v_gene: TRBV5-1
abundance: -
j_gene: TRBJ1-1
d_gene: TRBD1
CDR3nt: TGCGCCAGCAGCTTGGCCTTCGGGACAGGGGGCGGGAACACTGAAGCTTTCTTT
CDR3aa: CASSLAFGTGGGNTEAFF

v_gene: TRBV5-1
abundance: -
j_gene: TRBJ2-6
d_gene: TRBD1
CDR3nt: TGCGCCAGCAGCCTGGACAGGGGCACCTCTGGGGCCAACGTCCTGACTTTC
CDR3aa: CASSLDRGTSGANVLTF

v_gene: TRBV5-1
abundance: -
j_gene: TRBJ1-2
d_gene: -
CDR3nt: TGCGCCAGCAGCCCGGTACCCAATGACGCAGGGGGCTACACCTTC
CDR3aa: CASSPVPNDAGGYTF

v_gene: TRBV11-3
abundance: -
j_gene: TRBJ2-3
d_gene: -
CDR3nt: TGTGCCAGCAGCTTGCGAACAGGGTCAGATACGCAGTATTTT
CDR3aa: CASSLRTGSDTQYF

v_gene: TRBV2
abundance: -
j_gene: TRBJ2-7
d_gene: -
CDR3nt: TGTGCCAGCAGTCACAGGTTGGCCAGCTCCTACGAGCAGTACTTC
CDR3aa: CASSHRLASSYEQYF

v_gene: TRBV7-2
abundance: -
j_gene: TRBJ2-3
d_gene: -
CDR3nt: TGTGCCAGCAGCTTTACCCCAACAACAGATACGCAGTATTTT
CDR3aa: CASSFTPTTDTQYF

v_gene: TRBV5-4
abundance: -
j_gene: TRBJ2-6
d_gene: TRBD2
CDR3nt: TGTGCCAGCAGTCAGGGACTAGCGGTGTCCTCTGGGGCCAACGTCCTGACTTTC
CDR3aa: CASSQGLAVSSGANVLTF

v_gene: TRBV20-1
abundance: -
j_gene: TRBJ2-1
d_gene: -
CDR3nt: TGCAGTGCCCCCCTTCGGGAGGAGCAGTTCTTC
CDR3aa: CSAPLREEQFF

v_gene: TRBV29-1
abundance: -
j_gene: TRBJ1-2
d_gene: -
CDR3nt: TGCAGCGTTGAATCTGGGGGCGGAGGCTACACCTTC
CDR3aa: CSVESGGGGYTF

v_gene: TRBV1
abundance: few
j_gene: TRBJ1-2
d_gene: -
CDR3nt: TGCACCAGCAGCCAGGACATAAGAGATGGCTACACCTTC
CDR3aa: CTSSQDIRDGYTF

v_gene: TRBV5-4
abundance: -
j_gene: TRBJ2-3
d_gene: TRBD2
CDR3nt: TGTGCCAGCAGCCGCGGGGGGGGCAGGGGAGATACGCAGTATTTT
CDR3aa: CASSRGGGRGDTQYF

v_gene: TRBV7-6
abundance: -
j_gene: TRBJ2-5
d_gene: TRBD2
CDR3nt: TGTGCCAGCAGTAATAGCGGGGGGATGGAGACCCAGTACTTC
CDR3aa: CASSNSGGMETQYF

v_gene: TRBV19
abundance: -
j_gene: TRBJ1-2
d_gene: -
CDR3nt: TGTGCCAGTAAGCGGGATACAGGGTGGAACTATGGCTACACCTTC
CDR3aa: CASKRDTGWNYGYTF

v_gene: TRBV25-1
abundance: -
j_gene: TRBJ2-5
d_gene: -
CDR3nt: TGTGCCAGCAGTGAATACCAGGGGCGACAAGAGACCCAGTACTTC
CDR3aa: CASSEYQGRQETQYF

v_gene: TRBV7-9
abundance: -
j_gene: TRBJ1-2
d_gene: TRBD1
CDR3nt: TGTTCCAGCAGCTTTGGGGGACAGGGAAGGAACTTTGGCTACACCTTC
CDR3aa: CSSSFGGQGRNFGYTF

v_gene: TRBV19
abundance: -
j_gene: TRBJ1-1
d_gene: -
CDR3nt: TGTGCCAGTAGTATACCAGTTTCAAACACTGAAGCTTTCTTT
CDR3aa: CASSIPVSNTEAFF

v_gene: TRBV10-3
abundance: -
j_gene: TRBJ2-7
d_gene: -
CDR3nt: TGTGCCGCCGCCCCGGTAGACAGGAGCTCCTACGAGCAGTACTTC
CDR3aa: CAAAPVDRSSYEQYF

v_gene: TRBV4-3
abundance: -
j_gene: TRBJ1-2
d_gene: TRBD1
CDR3nt: TGCGCCAGCAGCCAAGATTTAGCGGACAGGGCTGGCTACACCTTC
CDR3aa: CASSQDLADRAGYTF

v_gene: TRBV6-1
abundance: -
j_gene: TRBJ2-7
d_gene: TRBD2
CDR3nt: TGTGCCAGCAGACGGACTAGCGCGGGGGAGCAGTACTTC
CDR3aa: CASRRTSAGEQYF